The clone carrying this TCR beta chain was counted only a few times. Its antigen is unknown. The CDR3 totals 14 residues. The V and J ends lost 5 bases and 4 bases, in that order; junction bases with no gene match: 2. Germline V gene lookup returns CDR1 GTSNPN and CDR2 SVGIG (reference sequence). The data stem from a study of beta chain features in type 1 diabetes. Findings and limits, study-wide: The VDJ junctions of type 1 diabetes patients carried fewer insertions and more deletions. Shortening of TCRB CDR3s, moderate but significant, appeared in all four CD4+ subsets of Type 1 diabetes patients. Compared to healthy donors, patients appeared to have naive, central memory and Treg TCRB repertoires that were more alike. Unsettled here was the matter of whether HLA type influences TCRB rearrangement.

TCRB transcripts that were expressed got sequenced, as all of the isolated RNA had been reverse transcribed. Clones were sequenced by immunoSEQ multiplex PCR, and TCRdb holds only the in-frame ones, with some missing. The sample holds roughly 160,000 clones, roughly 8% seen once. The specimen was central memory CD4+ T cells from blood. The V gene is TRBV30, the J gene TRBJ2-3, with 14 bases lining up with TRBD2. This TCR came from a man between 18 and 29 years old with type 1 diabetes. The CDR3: CAWAGLAGADTQYF. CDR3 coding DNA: TGTGCCTGGGCGGGACTAGCGGGGGCAGATACGCAGTATTTT.